Sequencing of this T cell receptor (beta chain) was carried out in a study of shared clonotypes between healthy human individuals. This CDR3 contains 17 residues. Trimming took 5 bases from V and 4 from J; bases not matched to a gene: 14. The germline V gene has CDR1 SEHNR and CDR2 FQNEAQ (reference sequence). Clones were read by immunoSEQ multiplex PCR, and TCRdb kept only the in-frame ones, dropping some. This sample yields about 2,500,000 clones, of which 85% to 95% are seen a single time; about 0.13% belongs to the top ten. The chain couples TRBV7-9 to TRBJ1-2; 9 bases match TRBD1. The clonotype was recovered from a man aged 18 to 30 in good health. Material: naive CD4+ T cells sorted from blood. The subset is: CD45RA+ positively selected. CDR3 amino acids: CASSRTGQGGPGYGYTF. CDR3 nucleotide sequence: TGTGCCAGCAGCCGCACGGGACAGGGAGGCCCCGGCTATGGCTACACCTTC.